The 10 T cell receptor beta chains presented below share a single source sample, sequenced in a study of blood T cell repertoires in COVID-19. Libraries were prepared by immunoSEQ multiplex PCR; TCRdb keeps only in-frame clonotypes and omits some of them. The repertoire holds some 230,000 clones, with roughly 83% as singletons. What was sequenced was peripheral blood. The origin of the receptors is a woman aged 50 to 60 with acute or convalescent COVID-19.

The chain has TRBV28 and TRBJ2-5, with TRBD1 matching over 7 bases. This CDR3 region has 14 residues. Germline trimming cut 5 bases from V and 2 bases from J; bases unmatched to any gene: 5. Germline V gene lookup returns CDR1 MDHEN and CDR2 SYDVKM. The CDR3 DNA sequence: TGTGCCAGCAGTATGTACAGGGGACAAGAGACCCAGTACTTC. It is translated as CASSMYRGQETQYF.

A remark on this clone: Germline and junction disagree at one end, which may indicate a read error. CDR3 DNA sequence: TGTGCCACCAGTGATTTTGGCGGGCAAGCGACCCAGTACTTC. This gives the protein CATSDFGGQATQYF. The rearrangement links TRBV24-1 to TRBJ2-5, with a possible D match to TRBD2 (5 bases). Germline V gene data show CDR1 as KGHDR and CDR2 as SFDVKD. This CDR3 region has 14 residues.

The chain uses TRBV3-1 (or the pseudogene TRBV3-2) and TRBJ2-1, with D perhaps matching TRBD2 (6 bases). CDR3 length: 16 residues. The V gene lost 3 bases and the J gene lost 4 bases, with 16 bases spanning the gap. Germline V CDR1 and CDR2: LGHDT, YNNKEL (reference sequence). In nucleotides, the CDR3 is TGTGCCAGCAGCCAGTCTATGGGGGGACCTTACAATGAGCAGTTCTTC. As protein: CASSQSMGGPYNEQFF.

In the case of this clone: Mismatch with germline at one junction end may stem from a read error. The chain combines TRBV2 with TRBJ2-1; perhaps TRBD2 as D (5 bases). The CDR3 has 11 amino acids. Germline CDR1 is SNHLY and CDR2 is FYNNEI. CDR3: CAGSRGNEQFF. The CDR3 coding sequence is TGTGCCGGCAGTCGAGGGAATGAGCAGTTCTTC.

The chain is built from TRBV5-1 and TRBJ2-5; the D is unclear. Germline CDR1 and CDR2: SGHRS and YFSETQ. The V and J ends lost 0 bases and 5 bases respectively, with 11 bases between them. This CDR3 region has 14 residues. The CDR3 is CASSLGDLRETQYF. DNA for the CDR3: TGCGCCAGCAGCTTGGGTGACTTGAGGGAGACCCAGTACTTC.

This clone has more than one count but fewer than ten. CDR3 region: CASSWGRGSGNSPLHF. The CDR3 bases are TGTGCCAGCAGCTGGGGACGGGGGTCGGGGAATTCACCCCTCCACTTT. V and J are TRBV7-2 and TRBJ1-6, with a tentative D call TRBD1 (5 bases). The germline V gene has CDR1 SGHTA and CDR2 FQGNSA. This CDR3 is built from 16 residues. V dropped 4 bases and J dropped 7 bases, with 17 bases sitting between them. Variable domain in full (rest from reference TRBV7-2 and TRBJ1-6): GAGVSQSPSNKVTEKGKDVELRCDPISGHTALYWYRQSLGQGLEFLIYFQGNSAPDKSGLPSDRFSAERTGGSVSTLTIQRTQQEDSAVYLCASSWGRGSGNSPLHFGNGTRLTVT.

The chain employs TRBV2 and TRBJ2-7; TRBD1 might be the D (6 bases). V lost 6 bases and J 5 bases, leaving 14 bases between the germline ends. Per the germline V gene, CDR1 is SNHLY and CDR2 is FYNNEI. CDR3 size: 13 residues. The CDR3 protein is CASSGQQRDEQYF. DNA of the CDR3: TGTGCCAGCAGCGGACAGCAACGGGACGAGCAGTACTTC.

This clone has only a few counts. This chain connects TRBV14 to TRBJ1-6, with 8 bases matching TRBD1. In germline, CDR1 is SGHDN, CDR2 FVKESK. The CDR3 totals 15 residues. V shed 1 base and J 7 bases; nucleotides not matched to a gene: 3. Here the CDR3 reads CASSQGQGPNSPLHF. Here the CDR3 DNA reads TGTGCCAGCAGCCAAGGACAGGGGCCCAATTCACCCCTCCACTTT.

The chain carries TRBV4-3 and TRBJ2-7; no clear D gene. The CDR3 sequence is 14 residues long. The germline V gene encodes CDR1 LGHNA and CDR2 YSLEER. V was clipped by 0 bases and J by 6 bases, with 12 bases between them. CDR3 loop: CASSQDFPRSEQYF. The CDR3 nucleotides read TGCGCCAGCAGCCAAGACTTTCCTAGATCCGAGCAGTACTTC.

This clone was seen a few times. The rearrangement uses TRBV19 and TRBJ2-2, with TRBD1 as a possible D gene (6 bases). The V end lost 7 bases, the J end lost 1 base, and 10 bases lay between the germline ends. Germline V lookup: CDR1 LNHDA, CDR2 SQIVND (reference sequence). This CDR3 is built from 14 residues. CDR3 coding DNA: TGTGCCAGTAAGGGACAACTGAACACCGGGGAGCTGTTTTTT. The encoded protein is CASKGQLNTGELFF. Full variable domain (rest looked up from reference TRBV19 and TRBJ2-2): DGGITQSPKYLFRKEGQNVTLSCEQNLNHDAMYWYRQDPGQGLRLIYYSQIVNDFQKGDIAEGYSVSREKKESFPLTVTSAQKNPTAFYLCASKGQLNTGELFFGEGSRLTVL.